The 8 T cell receptor beta chains in this list originate from one sample, sequenced in a study of blood T cell repertoires in COVID-19. Only in-frame clones appear in the TCRdb table, and some are missing; sequencing was by immunoSEQ multiplex PCR. The sample consists of 380,000 or so clones, approximately 88% of them appearing once. The sample comprised PBMCs or T cells enriched from blood (not recorded which). The receptors here all came from a woman between 40 and 55 years old with acute COVID-19.

The rearrangement uses TRBV24-1 and TRBJ2-7; D gene unclear. This CDR3 region has 12 residues. Trimming left V 6 bases short and J 0 bases short, with 5 bases between. Germline V gives CDR1 KGHDR, CDR2 SFDVKD. CDR3 protein: CATSQNSYEQYF. The CDR3 DNA reads TGTGCCACCAGTCAGAACTCCTACGAGCAGTACTTC.

In its sample, this clone was seen once. This rearrangement joins TRBV6-6 to TRBJ1-2; tentative D call: TRBD1 (6 bases). V was trimmed by 6 bases and J by 5 bases, leaving 19 bases between them. The CDR3 has 15 residues. Per germline, CDR1 MNHNY and CDR2 SVGAGI (reference sequence). The chain's CDR3 is CASSHHRTEGYGYTF. In DNA form, the CDR3 reads TGTGCCAGCAGCCACCACCGGACAGAGGGTTATGGCTACACCTTC.

The chain recombines TRBV7-9 with TRBJ1-1; possible D gene TRBD1, 6 bases. CDR3 length: 16 residues. CDR1 SEHNR and CDR2 FQNEAQ come from the germline V gene (reference sequence). V lost 4 bases, J lost 4 bases, and 19 bases lay in between. The CDR3: CASSSGGPRGATEAFF. The CDR3 nucleotides are TGTGCCAGCAGCTCGGGGGGGCCCAGGGGAGCCACTGAAGCTTTCTTT.

J is TRBJ2-2 and V is TRBV9; 8 positions agree with TRBD1. The germline V gene has CDR1 SGDLS and CDR2 YYNGEE. V lost 4 bases, J lost 1 base, and 6 bases stayed unmatched. The CDR3 contains 16 residues. The CDR3 here is CASSSGQGKNTGELFF. CDR3 DNA: TGTGCCAGCAGCTCAGGACAGGGCAAGAACACCGGGGAGCTGTTTTTT.

The chain has TRBV5-5 and TRBJ2-1; 7 nucleotides match TRBD1. Losses at the gene ends were 3 bases for V and 0 bases for J; bases not matched to a gene: 9. The germline V gene has CDR1 SGHKS and CDR2 YYEKEE (reference sequence). This CDR3 region has 17 residues. CDR3 loop: CASSSPGTVSSYNEQFF. Here the CDR3 DNA reads TGTGCCAGCAGCTCACCAGGGACAGTCAGCTCCTACAATGAGCAGTTCTTC.

The CDR3 bases are TGTGCCAGTAGTATAAGGCCAGTGGGCGCTGGAAACACCATATATTTT. It is translated as CASSIRPVGAGNTIYF. V is TRBV19 and J is TRBJ1-3; no definite D call. Trimming removed 2 bases at V and 2 bases at J, with 13 bases between. From germline, CDR1 is LNHDA and CDR2 SQIVND (reference sequence). This CDR3 region has 16 residues.

This rearrangement joins TRBV5-1 to TRBJ2-5; 10 bases are a match to TRBD2. The junction had 6 bases not matched to a gene; V was cut back by 3 bases and J by 4 bases. This CDR3 spans 15 amino acids. Germline assignment: CDR1 SGHRS and CDR2 YFSETQ. The DNA for the CDR3 is TGCGCCAGCAGCTGGGGACTAGCGTCTGGAGAGACCCAGTACTTC. Translation gives CASSWGLASGETQYF.

This chain's CDR3 is CASSQGGTGRPYEQYF. CDR3 nucleotides: TGTGCCAGCAGCCAAGGAGGGACAGGGAGGCCCTACGAGCAGTACTTC. The chain carries TRBV3-1 (or the pseudogene TRBV3-2) and TRBJ2-7; TRBD1 matches 9 bases. This CDR3 is 16 amino acids long. With 1 base clipped from V and 2 bases from J, the junction kept 6 bases outside the gene matches. Germline V gene lookup returns CDR1 LGHDT and CDR2 YNNKEL (reference sequence).